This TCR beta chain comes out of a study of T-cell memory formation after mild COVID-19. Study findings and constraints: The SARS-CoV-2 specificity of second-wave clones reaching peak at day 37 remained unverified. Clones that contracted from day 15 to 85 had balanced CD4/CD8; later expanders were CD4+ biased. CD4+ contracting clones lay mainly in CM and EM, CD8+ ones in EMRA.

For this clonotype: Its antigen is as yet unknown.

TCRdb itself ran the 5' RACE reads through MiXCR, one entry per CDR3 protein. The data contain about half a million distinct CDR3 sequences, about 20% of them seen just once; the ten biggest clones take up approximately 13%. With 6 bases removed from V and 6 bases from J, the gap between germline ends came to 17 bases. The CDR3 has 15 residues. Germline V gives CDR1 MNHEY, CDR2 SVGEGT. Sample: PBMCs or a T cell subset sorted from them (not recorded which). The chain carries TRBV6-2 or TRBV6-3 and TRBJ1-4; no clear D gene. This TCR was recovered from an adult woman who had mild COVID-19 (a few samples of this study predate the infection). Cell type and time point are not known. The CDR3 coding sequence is TGTGCCAGCAGGACGACGGCACGGCGGGATGAAAAACTGTTTTTT. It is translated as CASRTTARRDEKLFF.